This T cell receptor beta chain originates from a study of cytomegalovirus exposure and HLA in healthy donors. It was the 120-subject validation cohort, separate from the roughly 700-subject first cohort, to which the donors belonged. Study outcomes and limitations: The listing of approximately 160 TCR beta chains classed them as cytomegalovirus-associated. The tendency of first-cohort TCR clusters to co-occur in the approximately 110 validation repertoires was the finding of a later analysis. Confirmation was obtained in vitro that a few CMV-associated chains are specific for CMV antigens.

In the case of this clone: The target antigen is unknown.

Germline CDR1 is MNHEY and CDR2 is SMNVEV (reference sequence). There are 19 residues in the CDR3. V lost 7 bases, J lost 2 bases, and 18 bases stayed unmatched. The method was immunoSEQ multiplex PCR; TCRdb's version includes in-frame clones alone and lacks a portion of them. The sample carries roughly 270,000 clones, 88% recorded once. This chain links TRBV27 with TRBJ2-1; 9 bases line up with TRBD2. This receptor was taken from a woman aged 18-29 years in good health and CMV-seronegative. Sequenced input: PBMCs. CDR3 amino acids: CASKRAGTSSGATYNEQFF. CDR3 sequence (DNA): TGTGCCAGCAAACGCGCAGGCACCTCTAGCGGGGCAACCTACAATGAGCAGTTCTTC.